This T cell receptor (beta chain) comes out of a study of blood T cell repertoires in COVID-19. Study-level information: Samples taken during acute and convalescent COVID-19 were collected in the United States, Italy and Spain.

The study recruited people aged about 18 to 95 years across approximately 24 US areas. Original data processing: Estimation of nucleated cell counts relied on the amplification of reference gene primers. The table came from immunoSEQ multiplex PCR; TCRdb's copy has only in-frame clones and leaves some out. V and J calls and clone size are given by that table; D and trimming were obtained from the DNA. This table has 250,000 or so clones, around 80% appearing once. V lost 4 bases to trimming and J lost 2 bases; unmatched junction nucleotides: 7. This CDR3 spans 16 amino acids. Germline-derived CDR1 and CDR2 are LNHDA and SQIVND (reference sequence).

Sequencing was carried out using PBMCs or T cells enriched from blood (not recorded which). The chain employs TRBV19 and TRBJ2-1; 8 bases align to TRBD2. This sequence was found in a man aged 55 to 70 who had recovered from COVID-19. The CDR3 spells CASSRAGRGAYNEQFF. DNA of the CDR3: TGTGCCAGTAGTAGGGCCGGGCGGGGGGCCTACAATGAGCAGTTCTTC.